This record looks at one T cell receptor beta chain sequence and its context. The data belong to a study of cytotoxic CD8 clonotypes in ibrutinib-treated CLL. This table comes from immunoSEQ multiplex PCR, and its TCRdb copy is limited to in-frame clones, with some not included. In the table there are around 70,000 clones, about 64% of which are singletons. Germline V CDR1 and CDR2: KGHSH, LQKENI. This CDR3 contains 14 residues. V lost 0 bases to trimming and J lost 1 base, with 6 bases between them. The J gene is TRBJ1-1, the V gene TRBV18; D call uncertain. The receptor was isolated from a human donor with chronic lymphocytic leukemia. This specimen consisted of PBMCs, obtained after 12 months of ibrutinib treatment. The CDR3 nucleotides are TGTGCCAGCTCACCACCGGGTTGGAACACTGAAGCTTTCTTT. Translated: CASSPPGWNTEAFF.